The 25 T cell receptor beta chains below come from one sample, sequenced in a study of T cell responses to AZD1222 COVID-19 vaccine. Method: immunoSEQ multiplex PCR; TCRdb's copy keeps in-frame clones and lacks some. Of 100,000 to 150,000 clones in the sample, roughly 87% are singletons; the top ten hold over 1.2%. Specimen: peripheral blood, collected on day 0 of AZD1222 vaccination. Receptors originate from an adult in good health.

The chain has TRBV30 and TRBJ1-5, with a possible D match to TRBD1 (5 bases). Germline loops: CDR1 GTSNPN, CDR2 SVGIG (reference sequence). Trimming took off 4 bases at V and 10 bases at J, with 17 bases between the two ends. This CDR3 is 13 amino acids long. Written as DNA, the CDR3 is TGTGCCTGGACGCCGCAGGACAAAGGACCCCAGCATTTT. It yields the protein CAWTPQDKGPQHF.

The V gene is TRBV5-1, the J gene TRBJ2-3, with TRBD2 identical over 14 bases. This CDR3 region has 18 residues. CDR1 and CDR2 from the germline V gene are SGHRS and YFSETQ. The ends lost 4 bases at V and 2 bases at J; junction bases unmatched: 9. CDR3: CASSPGLAGGPATDTQYF. DNA for the CDR3: TGCGCCAGCAGCCCCGGACTAGCGGGGGGACCCGCCACAGATACGCAGTATTTT.

The chain carries TRBV27 and TRBJ1-6; maybe TRBD1 (5 bases). V lost 0 bases and J 6 bases, leaving 12 bases between the germline ends. CDR1 is MNHEY, CDR2 SMNVEV, per germline (reference sequence). CDR3 length: 16 residues. CDR3 coding DNA: TGTGCCAGCAGTTTATCGGAGGGGCTAGGTAATTCACCCCTCCACTTT. It yields the protein CASSLSEGLGNSPLHF.

J is TRBJ1-4 and V is TRBV28; no firm D call. Trimming pared 6 bases from V and 8 bases from J, leaving 13 bases between. Germline CDR1 reads MDHEN; CDR2 reads SYDVKM. The length of the CDR3 is 13 residues. The CDR3 DNA follows: TGTGCCAGCAGGGGGAACGGAGGAGAAAAACTGTTTTTT. It translates to CASRGNGGEKLFF.

In its sample, this clone was seen once. The chain links TRBV5-1 to TRBJ1-2, with 12 nucleotides matching TRBD1. Trimming took 4 bases from V and 7 from J; bases not matched to a gene: 8. CDR3 length equals 15 residues. The germline CDR1 and CDR2 sequences are SGHRS and YFSETQ. CDR3 protein: CASSVGQGAFGGYTF. CDR3 in DNA: TGCGCCAGCAGCGTGGGACAGGGGGCGTTCGGTGGCTACACCTTC.

This rearrangement joins TRBV2 to TRBJ2-1; D is perhaps TRBD1 (6 bases). The V end was cut by 3 bases, the J end by 10 bases, with 16 bases between. In germline, CDR1 is SNHLY, CDR2 FYNNEI. The CDR3 covers 14 residues. In nucleotides, the CDR3 is TGTGCCAGCAGTGATTTCAGGGGATTGGGAGAGCAGTTCTTC. Translating it yields CASSDFRGLGEQFF.

This clone was counted between two and nine times. The chain employs TRBV30 and TRBJ1-4, with unresolved D. Trimming stripped 0 bases from V and 5 bases from J, with 10 bases between. From germline, CDR1 is GTSNPN and CDR2 SVGIG (reference sequence). The CDR3 sequence is 14 residues long. The CDR3 DNA reads TGTGCCTGGAGTGTGCCAGGCCGCAATGAAAAACTGTTTTTT. Encoded protein: CAWSVPGRNEKLFF. The full variable domain, with the rest looked up from reference TRBV30 and TRBJ1-4, is SQTIHQWPATLVQPVGSPLSLECTVEGTSNPNLYWYRQAAGRGLQLLFYSVGIGQISSEVPQNLSASRPQDRQFILSSKKLLLSDSGFYLCAWSVPGRNEKLFFGSGTQLSVL.

The V call is TRBV11-1, the J call TRBJ2-7; tentatively, D is TRBD1 (5 bases). CDR1 and CDR2 from the germline V gene are SGHAT and FQDESV (reference sequence). V lost 1 base and J lost 3, with 10 bases in between. The CDR3 length is 14 residues. In DNA form, the CDR3 reads TGTGCCAGCAGCTTAGAGGGGCCAGACTACGAGCAGTACTTC. As protein: CASSLEGPDYEQYF.

This chain uses TRBV30 with TRBJ1-5, with 7 nucleotides matching TRBD1. Trimming removed 2 bases from V and 5 bases from J; junction bases left unmatched: 3. This CDR3 is built from 13 residues. Germline values: CDR1 GTSNPN, CDR2 SVGIG (reference sequence). This chain's CDR3 is CAWSTGQDQPQHF. Here the CDR3 DNA reads TGTGCCTGGAGTACTGGACAGGATCAGCCCCAGCATTTT.

V usage is TRBV30 and J usage is TRBJ1-2; D perhaps matches TRBD1 (5 bases). The CDR3 runs to 15 residues. Germline CDR1 is GTSNPN and CDR2 is SVGIG (reference sequence). V shed 4 bases and J shed 5 bases, with 20 bases lying between them. Here the CDR3 DNA reads TGTGCCTGGACCAGAGGGCAGGGTGGGGGTTATGGCTACACCTTC. It translates to CAWTRGQGGGYGYTF.

The chain joins TRBV2 to TRBJ1-4, with D unclear. The CDR3 covers 12 residues. Looked up from germline, CDR1 is SNHLY and CDR2 is FYNNEI. V gave up 8 bases and J gave up 4 bases, with 8 bases separating them. Written as DNA, the CDR3 is TGTGCCAGCGCCGACAATAATGAAAAACTGTTTTTT. Its protein is CASADNNEKLFF.

The rearrangement uses TRBV5-1 and TRBJ2-5; 15 bases agree with TRBD2. The CDR3 is 16 amino acids. Germline V lookup: CDR1 SGHRS, CDR2 YFSETQ. Trimming at V came to 4 bases and at J to 2 bases, leaving 3 bases not matched to a gene. The CDR3 region has the DNA TGCGCCAGCAGCACCGGGACTAGCGGGGGGCAAGAGACCCAGTACTTC. Translation: CASSTGTSGGQETQYF.

In its sample, this clone was seen a few times. The chain has TRBV9 and TRBJ1-3; unclear D gene. This CDR3 contains 17 residues. Trimming pared 3 bases from V and 0 bases from J, leaving 16 bases between. The germline V gene encodes CDR1 SGDLS and CDR2 YYNGEE. Here the CDR3 reads CASSAPVGKDSGNTIYF. DNA of the CDR3: TGTGCCAGCAGCGCCCCCGTTGGTAAGGACTCTGGAAACACCATATATTTT.

This clone was counted a few times. J is TRBJ1-4 and V is TRBV5-1, with no clear D. Trimming took off 0 bases at V and 4 bases at J, with 10 bases between the two ends. The CDR3 is made up of 15 amino acids. Germline CDR1 SGHRS, CDR2 YFSETQ. This chain's CDR3 is CASSLGQVINEKLFF. The CDR3 coding sequence is TGCGCCAGCAGCTTGGGGCAGGTGATTAATGAAAAACTGTTTTTT.

This clone was seen just once. The rearrangement joins TRBV6-5 to TRBJ1-6; the match to TRBD1 covers 9 bases. The V gene end was trimmed by 6 bases and the J gene end by 7 bases; junction bases not matched to a gene: 4. The germline CDR1 and CDR2 sequences are MNHEY and SVGAGI. This CDR3 has 14 residues. CDR3 sequence: CASRWTGENSPLHF. The DNA of the CDR3 is TGTGCCAGCAGATGGACAGGGGAGAATTCACCCCTCCACTTT.

This rearrangement joins TRBV2 to TRBJ1-5, with D hard to call. CDR1 is SNHLY, CDR2 FYNNEI, per germline. The CDR3 is 13 amino acids. Trimming stripped 6 bases from V and 6 bases from J, with 12 bases between. CDR3 nucleotides: TGTGCCAGCAGGAACCAGGTGGGTCAGCCCCAGCATTTT. Amino acid sequence: CASRNQVGQPQHF.

This clone has a count of ten or more. This sequence joins TRBV11-3 and TRBJ1-6, with D uncertain. The V gene's germline CDR1 is SGHNT and CDR2 YENEEA. The CDR3 is 14 amino acids. The V gene lost 0 bases and the J gene lost 6 bases, with 6 bases spanning the gap. CDR3 region: CASSLDGGNSPLHF. Written as DNA, the CDR3 is TGTGCCAGCAGCTTAGACGGAGGTAATTCACCCCTCCACTTT.

This chain's CDR3 is CASRPSGRGPSTDTQYF. The CDR3 DNA reads TGTGCCAGCAGGCCGTCTGGGCGGGGGCCAAGCACAGATACGCAGTATTTT. This chain links TRBV7-9 with TRBJ2-3, with TRBD2 as a possible D gene (7 bases). Germline loops: CDR1 SEHNR, CDR2 FQNEAQ (reference sequence). The ends were cut back, 6 bases at V and 0 bases at J, with 19 bases in the middle. The CDR3 loop spans 17 amino acids.

The V and J genes are TRBV7-2 and TRBJ2-1; 10 bases are shared with TRBD2. CDR1 is SGHTA, CDR2 FQGNSA, per germline. Trimming removed 2 bases from V and 4 bases from J; junction bases left unmatched: 8. The CDR3 length is 17 residues. CDR3 sequence: CASSLMGGTSVYNEQFF. Written as DNA, the CDR3 is TGTGCCAGCAGCTTAATGGGTGGGACTAGCGTTTACAATGAGCAGTTCTTC.

The gene calls are TRBV7-3 and TRBJ1-5; TRBD1 aligns across 9 bases. Germline V gene sequence: CDR1 SGHTA, CDR2 FQGTGA. The CDR3 has 20 residues. Losses at the gene ends were 5 bases for V and 2 bases for J; bases not matched to a gene: 19. The CDR3 sequence is CASSKPPPGQGGVRNQPQHF. DNA of the CDR3: TGTGCCAGCAGCAAACCCCCCCCGGGACAGGGAGGAGTGCGCAATCAGCCCCAGCATTTT. Complete variable domain (other parts from reference TRBV7-3 and TRBJ1-5): GAGVSQTPSNKVTEKGKYVELRCDPISGHTALYWYRQSLGQGPEFLIYFQGTGAADDSGLPNDRFFAVRPEGSVSTLKIQRTERGDSAVYLCASSKPPPGQGGVRNQPQHFGDGTRLSIL.

The J gene is TRBJ2-7, the V gene TRBV7-3; TRBD2 agrees at 7 bases. The J segment lost 3 bases and the V segment lost 1 base, leaving 6 bases of the junction unmatched. This CDR3 is 15 amino acids long. Germline lookup yields CDR1 SGHTA and CDR2 FQGTGA. The CDR3 region has the DNA TGTGCCAGCAGCTTAAACGGGAGGCAGGGCTACGAGCAGTACTTC. Translated, it gives CASSLNGRQGYEQYF.

This chain joins TRBV2 and TRBJ1-3; no clear D. The V gene's germline CDR1 is SNHLY and CDR2 FYNNEI. The CDR3 is 14 amino acids. V was clipped by 6 bases and J by 0 bases, with 9 bases between them. The CDR3 loop is CASRKPSSGNTIYF. As DNA, the CDR3 is TGTGCCAGCAGAAAGCCTAGCTCTGGAAACACCATATATTTT.

The V gene is TRBV28, the J gene TRBJ1-1; tentative D call: TRBD1 (5 bases). Trimming removed 2 bases at V and 5 bases at J, with 6 bases between. The CDR3 is 12 amino acids. CDR1 and CDR2 from the germline V gene are MDHEN and SYDVKM. CDR3 DNA: TGTGCCAGCAGTTTAAGGGGTACTGAAGCTTTCTTT. It is translated as CASSLRGTEAFF.

CDR3 protein: CASSFAFPEAFF. The CDR3 region has the DNA TGTGCCAGCAGTTTTGCGTTTCCTGAAGCTTTCTTT. The gene calls are TRBV12-3 or TRBV12-4 and TRBJ1-1, with D hard to call. This CDR3 spans 12 amino acids. The V gene lost 3 bases and the J gene lost 6 bases, with 8 bases spanning the gap.

This clone was observed a single time. The rearrangement joins TRBV27 to TRBJ2-3; maybe TRBD1 (6 bases). Trimming stripped 1 base from V and 4 bases from J, with 9 bases between. Germline values: CDR1 MNHEY, CDR2 SMNVEV (reference sequence). CDR3 length: 14 residues. The CDR3 nucleotides read TGTGCCAGCAGTTTATGGGCAGGGGCAGATACGCAGTATTTT. This translates into CASSLWAGADTQYF.